These 27 T cell receptor beta chains were all obtained from the same sample, sequenced in a study of cytomegalovirus exposure and HLA in healthy donors. PCR involved 60 Vbeta and 13 Jbeta primers. Only in-frame clones appear in the TCRdb table, and some are missing; sequencing was by immunoSEQ multiplex PCR. The sample lists about 94,000 clones, roughly 80% occurring once. The sample taken for sequencing was PBMCs. Source of these receptors: a male donor in good health and CMV-seronegative.

The chain employs TRBV4-3 and TRBJ1-1, with no clear D. In germline, CDR1 is LGHNA, CDR2 YSLEER. The V end lost 1 base, the J end lost 3 bases, and 12 bases lay between the germline ends. The CDR3 is 15 residues long. This CDR3 reads CASSQGGGIDTEAFF. CDR3 DNA sequence: TGCGCCAGCAGCCAAGGTGGAGGGATAGACACTGAAGCTTTCTTT.

The chain recombines TRBV2 with TRBJ2-2; 10 bases are shared with TRBD1. This CDR3 is built from 17 residues. Germline trimming cut 2 bases from V and 6 bases from J; bases unmatched to any gene: 9. The V gene's germline CDR1 is SNHLY and CDR2 FYNNEI. CDR3 nucleotide sequence: TGTGCCAGCAGTGAAATATGGGGACAGGGGACCGCCGGGGAGCTGTTTTTT. Protein product: CASSEIWGQGTAGELFF. The full variable domain, completed using reference TRBV2 and TRBJ2-2, is EPEVTQTPSHQVTQMGQEVILRCVPISNHLYFYWYRQILGQKVEFLVSFYNNEISEKSEIFDDQFSVERPDGSNFTLKIRSTKLEDSAMYFCASSEIWGQGTAGELFFGEGSRLTVL.

V usage is TRBV28 and J usage is TRBJ1-5; no reliable D call. Trimming left V 6 bases short and J 7 bases short, with 19 bases between. Germline assignment: CDR1 MDHEN and CDR2 SYDVKM. This CDR3 has 15 amino acids. The CDR3 DNA reads as TGTGCCAGCAGGATCCGCTATGCCCCCAGGCAGCCCCAGCATTTT. Its translation: CASRIRYAPRQPQHF.

The J gene is TRBJ2-3, the V gene TRBV6-5; D might be TRBD2 (6 bases). Per germline, CDR1 MNHEY and CDR2 SVGAGI. The V end lost 5 bases, the J end lost 6 bases, and 18 bases lay between the germline ends. The CDR3 consists of 15 residues. This CDR3 is CASSPIGARGDTQYF. The CDR3 DNA reads TGTGCCAGCAGTCCGATAGGGGCCCGGGGGGATACGCAGTATTTT.

V and J are TRBV29-1 and TRBJ1-1; D remains unclear. V shed 7 bases and J shed 1 base, with 4 bases lying between them. The germline V gene encodes CDR1 SQVTM and CDR2 ANQGSEA. The CDR3 runs to 10 residues. In DNA, the CDR3 is TGCAGCGCACAGAACACTGAAGCTTTCTTT. Encoded protein: CSAQNTEAFF.

About this clone itself: Other nucleotide sequences in the sample specify the same CDR3. V is TRBV28 and J is TRBJ1-2; TRBD1 aligns across 8 bases. The trim removed 7 bases at V and 5 bases at J, leaving 12 bases unmatched. CDR1 and CDR2 (germline): MDHEN, SYDVKM. The CDR3 is 15 residues long. CDR3 coding DNA: TGTGCCAGCACTATCCCAGGGGGCCCCGGGTATGGCTACACCTTC. Translating gives CASTIPGGPGYGYTF.

This chain links TRBV4-3 with TRBJ2-1; 8 bases are a match to TRBD2. Per the germline V gene, CDR1 is LGHNA and CDR2 is YSLEER. This CDR3 is 17 amino acids long. V shed 3 bases and J 1 base; nucleotides not matched to a gene: 8. The CDR3, as DNA: TGCGCCAGCAGCCAGATAAGAGCGGGAGTATCCTACAATGAGCAGTTCTTC. It is translated as CASSQIRAGVSYNEQFF.

V is TRBV11-3 and J is TRBJ2-1; TRBD1 might be the D (6 bases). V shed 1 base and J shed 9 bases, with 10 bases lying between them. Germline V gene lookup returns CDR1 SGHNT and CDR2 YENEEA. The CDR3 contains 13 residues. CDR3: CASSLVQDSEQFF. The CDR3 DNA sequence: TGTGCCAGCAGCTTAGTTCAGGACAGTGAGCAGTTCTTC.

The J gene is TRBJ1-2, the V gene TRBV18; TRBD1 matches 7 bases. The CDR3 consists of 13 residues. Trimming took 3 bases from V and 2 from J; bases not matched to a gene: 0. CDR1 and CDR2 (germline): KGHSH, LQKENI. CDR3 region: CASSPGQNYGYTF. The CDR3 region has the DNA TGTGCCAGCTCACCGGGACAGAACTATGGCTACACCTTC.

V and J are TRBV27 and TRBJ2-2, with unresolved D. In germline, CDR1 is MNHEY, CDR2 SMNVEV (reference sequence). This CDR3 has 14 amino acids. Trimming took 4 bases from V and 6 from J, leaving 12 bases between them. This CDR3 reads CASSSNGQAGELFF. CDR3 DNA: TGTGCCAGCAGTTCCAATGGGCAGGCCGGGGAGCTGTTTTTT.

In its sample, this clone was seen a few times. J is TRBJ1-6 and V is TRBV7-2, with D hard to call. Germline V gene data show CDR1 as SGHTA and CDR2 as FQGNSA. The CDR3 sequence is 12 residues long. Trimming cost V 1 base and J 7 bases, with 2 bases left between them. The CDR3: CASSLVNSPLHF. As DNA, the CDR3 is TGTGCCAGCAGCTTAGTAAATTCACCCCTCCACTTT.

V usage is TRBV28 and J usage is TRBJ2-7, with unresolved D. CDR1 is MDHEN, CDR2 SYDVKM, per germline. V lost 2 bases, J lost 2 bases, and 13 bases lay in between. The length of the CDR3 is 15 residues. The CDR3 here is CASSLGRIETYEQYF. CDR3 bases: TGTGCCAGCAGTTTAGGCAGGATCGAAACCTACGAGCAGTACTTC.

This chain links TRBV11-2 with TRBJ2-7; maybe TRBD1 (6 bases). This CDR3 has 15 residues. V lost 0 bases and J lost 5, with 14 bases in between. Germline values: CDR1 SGHAT, CDR2 FQNNGV. In DNA form, the CDR3 reads TGTGCCAGCAGCTTAGAGGACCGGGACATTGACGAGCAGTACTTC. Protein sequence: CASSLEDRDIDEQYF.

This clone is a singleton in its sample. The chain links TRBV28 to TRBJ2-1, with 7 nucleotides matching TRBD1. Germline V gene lookup returns CDR1 MDHEN and CDR2 SYDVKM. The CDR3 is made up of 13 amino acids. V lost 8 bases, J lost 7 bases, and 8 bases stayed unmatched. The CDR3 protein is CASHFGRGNEQFF. CDR3 DNA: TGTGCCAGCCATTTCGGCAGGGGGAATGAGCAGTTCTTC.

The V call is TRBV7-8, the J call TRBJ2-7; D might be TRBD1 (6 bases). This CDR3 has 16 amino acids. Germline V gives CDR1 SGHVS, CDR2 FQNEAQ. The germline V and J ends were trimmed by 5 bases and 3 bases, with 20 bases remaining between them. The CDR3 sequence is CASSHTGTPGGYEQYF. CDR3 bases: TGTGCCAGCAGCCACACCGGGACACCGGGCGGCTACGAGCAGTACTTC.

The rearrangement joins TRBV5-1 to TRBJ1-1; D is undetermined. The length of the CDR3 is 15 residues. CDR1 SGHRS and CDR2 YFSETQ come from the germline V gene. The ends were cut back, 0 bases at V and 7 bases at J, with 16 bases in the middle. The CDR3 region is CASSLGLLGTNEAFF. CDR3 sequence (DNA): TGCGCCAGCAGCTTGGGGCTTTTGGGCACAAATGAAGCTTTCTTT. The whole variable domain, remainder taken from reference TRBV5-1 and TRBJ1-1, is KAGVTQTPRYLIKTRGQQVTLSCSPISGHRSVSWYQQTPGQGLQFLFEYFSETQRNKGNFPGRFSGRQFSNSRSEMNVSTLELGDSALYLCASSLGLLGTNEAFFGQGTRLTVV.

The chain combines TRBV28 with TRBJ2-5, with TRBD2 identical over 8 bases. The last part of the DNA fits TRBJ2-7 better; the J call may be wrong. This CDR3 is built from 17 residues. The V gene's germline CDR1 is MDHEN and CDR2 SYDVKM. CDR3 sequence (DNA): TGTGCCAGCAGCCTCGGTGCGGGGGGCGAGGTCGTCTACGAGCAGTACTTC. Translated: CASSLGAGGEVVYEQYF.

V usage is TRBV7-2 and J usage is TRBJ2-4, with TRBD1 identical over 11 bases. Germline V CDR1 and CDR2: SGHTA, FQGNSA. Trimming removed 5 bases from V and 1 base from J; junction bases left unmatched: 7. CDR3 length: 17 residues. This chain's CDR3 is CASSRDRGTAAKNIQYF. The CDR3 DNA reads TGTGCCAGCAGCCGGGACAGGGGGACGGCCGCCAAAAACATTCAGTACTTC.

This clone has just one count. The chain uses TRBV4-1 and TRBJ2-5; 9 bases line up with TRBD1. In germline, CDR1 is MGHRA, CDR2 YSYEKL. The CDR3 runs 16 residues. V lost 0 bases to trimming and J lost 3 bases; unmatched junction nucleotides: 5. CDR3 in amino acids: CASSQDRDRVKETQYF. The CDR3 DNA reads as TGCGCCAGCAGCCAAGATAGGGACAGGGTAAAAGAGACCCAGTACTTC.

This CDR3 reads CASSPTYGDRTDTQYF. DNA for the CDR3: TGTGCCAGCTCACCTACCTACGGAGATCGAACAGATACGCAGTATTTT. The chain is built from TRBV18 and TRBJ2-3; D ambiguous. Trimming cost V 3 bases and J 3 bases, with 16 bases left between them. The germline CDR1 and CDR2 sequences are KGHSH and LQKENI. This CDR3 is 16 amino acids long. Looking up the rest from reference TRBV18 and TRBJ2-3 gives the full variable domain: NAGVMQNPRHLVRRRGQEARLRCSPMKGHSHVYWYRQLPEEGLKFMVYLQKENIIDESGMPKERFSAEFPKEGPSILRIQQVVRGDSAAYFCASSPTYGDRTDTQYFGPGTRLTVL.

This sequence joins TRBV7-9 and TRBJ2-5; 7 nucleotides match TRBD2. The CDR3 is 15 residues long. CDR1 is SEHNR and CDR2 is FQNEAQ in the germline V gene (reference sequence). V lost 3 bases to trimming and J lost 5 bases; unmatched junction nucleotides: 9. The CDR3 loop is CASSFTGGGRETQYF. CDR3 DNA sequence: TGTGCCAGCAGCTTCACTGGGGGGGGTAGGGAGACCCAGTACTTC.

This chain connects TRBV7-9 to TRBJ1-2; D remains unclear. Looked up from germline, CDR1 is SEHNR and CDR2 is FQNEAQ (reference sequence). The CDR3 is 11 residues long. V lost 5 bases and J lost 8, with 9 bases in between. CDR3 in DNA: TGTGCCAGCAGCCTAAGTCGGGGCTACACCTTC. This codes for CASSLSRGYTF. The full variable domain, its missing parts supplied by reference TRBV7-9 and TRBJ1-2, is DTGVSQNPRHKITKRGQNVTFRCDPISEHNRLYWYRQTLGQGPEFLTYFQNEAQLEKSRLLSDRFSAERPKGSFSTLEIQRTEQGDSAMYLCASSLSRGYTFGSGTRLTVV.

The chain joins TRBV7-9 to TRBJ2-1; TRBD2 aligns across 9 bases. Germline CDR1 SEHNR, CDR2 FQNEAQ (reference sequence). V shed 2 bases and J 0 bases; nucleotides not matched to a gene: 8. CDR3 length equals 18 residues. The CDR3 region has the DNA TGTGCCAGCAGCTTATCGGCGGGGGGGCCACTCTCCTACAATGAGCAGTTCTTC. It specifies CASSLSAGGPLSYNEQFF.

This sequence joins TRBV27 and TRBJ2-7; tentatively, D is TRBD2 (5 bases). V dropped 3 bases and J dropped 1 base, with 13 bases sitting between them. Germline lookup yields CDR1 MNHEY and CDR2 SMNVEV (reference sequence). CDR3 length: 15 amino acids. As DNA, the CDR3 is TGTGCCAGCAGTTTCTCGGGGTACACGTCCTACGAGCAGTACTTC. Its translation: CASSFSGYTSYEQYF.

The DNA for the CDR3 is TGTGCCAGCAGCAAAGGCAGGGGGGATTTTTACACTGAAGCTTTCTTT. This codes for CASSKGRGDFYTEAFF. The gene calls are TRBV21-1 and TRBJ1-1; the table's D call, TRBD1, has no DNA check behind it. TRBV21-1 is listed as a pseudogene. The CDR3 has 16 residues.

The chain is built from TRBV10-3 and TRBJ2-1, with 14 nucleotides matching TRBD2. Germline-derived CDR1 and CDR2 are ENHRY and SYGVKD. V trimming: 5 bases; J trimming: 8 bases; junction bases outside the gene matches: 8. CDR3 length equals 16 residues. The CDR3: CAISRLAGGEEDEQFF. CDR3 nucleotides: TGTGCCATCAGTCGACTAGCGGGAGGGGAAGAGGATGAGCAGTTCTTC.

This chain connects TRBV9 to TRBJ2-5; D might be TRBD2 (6 bases). Trimming took off 3 bases at V and 3 bases at J, with 12 bases between the two ends. Germline V lookup: CDR1 SGDLS, CDR2 YYNGEE. CDR3 length: 14 amino acids. The CDR3 spells CASSGEWGEETQYF. The CDR3 DNA follows: TGTGCCAGCAGCGGTGAATGGGGGGAAGAGACCCAGTACTTC. Based on the CDR3 plus reference TRBV9 and TRBJ2-5, the full variable domain is DSGVTQTPKHLITATGQRVTLRCSPRSGDLSVYWYQQSLDQGLQFLIQYYNGEERAKGNILERFSAQQFPDLHSELNLSSLELGDSALYFCASSGEWGEETQYFGPGTRLLVL.